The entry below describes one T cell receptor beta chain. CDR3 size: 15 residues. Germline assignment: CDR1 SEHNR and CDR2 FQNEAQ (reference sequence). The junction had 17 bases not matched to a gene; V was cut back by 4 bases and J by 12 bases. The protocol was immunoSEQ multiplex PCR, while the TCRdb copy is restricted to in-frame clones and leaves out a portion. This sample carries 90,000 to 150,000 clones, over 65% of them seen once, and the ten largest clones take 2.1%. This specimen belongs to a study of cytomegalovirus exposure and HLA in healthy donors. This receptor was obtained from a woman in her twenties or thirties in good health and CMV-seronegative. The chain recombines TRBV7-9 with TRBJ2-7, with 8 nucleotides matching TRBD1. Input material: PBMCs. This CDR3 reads CASSYARQGNIGMYF. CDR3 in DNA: TGTGCCAGCAGCTACGCTAGACAGGGGAATATCGGAATGTACTTC.